This T cell receptor beta chain was identified in a study of T cells in tumors after PD-1 blockade. About the study: Some patients also took daily vismodegib 150 mg during anti-PD-1 treatment. Peripheral blood samples averaged approximately 35,000 unique clonotypes and around 120,000 templates. Study-level results: Peripheral recruitment is suggested, as some novel exhausted tumor clones were in pre-treatment blood.

CDR1 LNHNV and CDR2 YYDKDF come from the germline V gene (reference sequence). This CDR3 has 17 amino acids. Germline trimming cut 1 base from V and 5 bases from J; bases unmatched to any gene: 13. Using immunoSEQ multiplex PCR, the repertoire was profiled, and TCRdb retains in-frame clones only, with some absent. The table records tens of thousands of clones, roughly 80% of them present only once. Concerning this clone itself: Antigen: not known.

This chain joins TRBV15 and TRBJ2-5; 7 nucleotides match TRBD1. This specimen was PBMCs, taken before anti-PD-1 treatment. The origin of this receptor is a human donor with basal cell carcinoma. CDR3 residues: CATSRVKGATSSETQYF. In DNA, the CDR3 is TGTGCCACCAGCAGAGTGAAGGGGGCTACTTCTTCGGAGACCCAGTACTTC.